This TCR beta chain emerged from a study of cytomegalovirus exposure and HLA in healthy donors. At the level of the study: Falling in the Caucasian-associated ancestry cluster were roughly 86% of 300 to 500 genotyped donors.

Findings and caveats of the study: Immune exposure information comprised only CMV serostatus. Researchers catalogued approximately 170 TCR beta chains as cytomegalovirus-associated.

The CDR3 runs to 16 residues. Germline CDR1 and CDR2: SGHDT and YYEEEE. V gave up 4 bases and J gave up 7 bases; unmatched junction bases: 15. A remark on this clone: No antigen is known for it.

It was with 60 Vbeta and 13 Jbeta primers that the PCR ran. The data were produced by immunoSEQ multiplex PCR, yet TCRdb's version contains in-frame clones alone and is incomplete. This sample has about 91,000 clones; 60% to 80% occur once, and the top ten carry 0.95% to 1.5%. The sequence derives from a female donor in good health and CMV-seronegative. This chain joins TRBV5-6 and TRBJ1-1, with 8 bases matching TRBD1. The source material was PBMCs. The CDR3 DNA is TGTGCCAGCAGCAGTCCTCGACAGGGGAGGTACATTGAAGCTTTCTTT. It encodes CASSSPRQGRYIEAFF.